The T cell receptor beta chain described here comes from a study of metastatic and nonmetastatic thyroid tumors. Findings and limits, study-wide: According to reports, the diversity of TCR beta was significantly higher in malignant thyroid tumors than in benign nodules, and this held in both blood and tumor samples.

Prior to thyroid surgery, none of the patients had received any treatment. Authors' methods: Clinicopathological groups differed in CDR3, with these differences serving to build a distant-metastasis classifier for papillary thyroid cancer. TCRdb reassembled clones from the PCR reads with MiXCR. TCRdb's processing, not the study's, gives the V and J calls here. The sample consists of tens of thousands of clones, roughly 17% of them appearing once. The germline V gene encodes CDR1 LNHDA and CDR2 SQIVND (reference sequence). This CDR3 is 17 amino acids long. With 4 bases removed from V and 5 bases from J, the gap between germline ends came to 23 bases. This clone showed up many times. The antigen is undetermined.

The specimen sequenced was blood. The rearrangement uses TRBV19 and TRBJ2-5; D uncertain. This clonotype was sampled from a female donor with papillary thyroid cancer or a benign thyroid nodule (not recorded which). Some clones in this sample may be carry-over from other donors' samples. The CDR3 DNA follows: TGTGCCAGTAGTACAGGAAAGCCCGGCAGCCTAGGGGAGACCCAGTACTTC. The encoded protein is CASSTGKPGSLGETQYF.